A selection of T cell receptor beta chains follows, all from one sample in a study of shared clonotypes between healthy human individuals. Sequencing used immunoSEQ multiplex PCR; TCRdb keeps in-frame clones, though not all of them. The sample consists of some 92,000 clones, roughly 45% of them appearing once. Specimen: PBMCs. These receptors were collected from a woman in her thirties or forties in good health. Some clones in this sample may be carry-over from other donors' samples. Both conserved end residues are trimmed from each CDR3. A D gene is named only where the DNA matches it firmly.

D | J | V | CDR3
NA | TRBJ2-5 | TRBV25-1 | ASSDWVQETQY
NA | TRBJ2-3 | TRBV30 | AWSVLSTDTQY
TRBD2 | TRBJ2-1 | TRBV7-6 | ASSFRTGGGNNEQF
NA | TRBJ2-7 | TRBV7-4 | ASSLAKIQESSYEQY
NA | TRBJ2-5 | TRBV5-8 | ASSLKGGGQETQY
NA | TRBJ1-2 | TRBV6-1 | ASSDQQGAGGYT
NA | TRBJ1-5 | TRBV28 | ASSGAGRINQPQH
NA | NA | TRBV5-6 | ASSWRRGTYEQY
NA | TRBJ2-7 | TRBV5-4 | ASSLGGAIYEQY
NA | TRBJ2-3 | TRBV5-1 | ASSSSGSEGDTQY
NA | TRBJ2-5 | TRBV20-1 | SARDELTQY
NA | TRBJ2-1 | TRBV27 | ASRGRGRGNEQF
NA | TRBJ2-3 | TRBV4-2 | ASSQGRGTGTQY
NA | TRBJ1-1 | TRBV7-9 | ASSFKGQSLEAF
TRBD1 | TRBJ2-1 | TRBV7-8 | ASSLTQGQWQF
NA | TRBJ1-2 | TRBV29-1 | SVDGLTPQAGYT
NA | TRBJ1-2 | TRBV4-3 | ASSHQLSDGCT
TRBD1 | TRBJ2-7 | TRBV29-1 | SATGTGYYEQY
TRBD1 | TRBJ1-4 | TRBV5-1 | ASASGTGGEKLF
TRBD2 | TRBJ2-5 | TRBV7-2 | ASSIGLAGIETQY
NA | TRBJ2-7 | TRBV19 | ATKVGGFEEQY
TRBD2 | TRBJ2-1 | TRBV29-1 | SALAGELNEQF
TRBD2 | TRBJ2-3 | TRBV7-2 | ASSFWGGSPDTQY
NA | TRBJ1-2 | TRBV5-1 | ASSFLLT
NA | TRBJ2-7 | TRBV18 | ASSPPGEQY
TRBD1 | TRBJ2-1 | TRBV7-8 | ASSLTGQGAFEQF
TRBD1 | TRBJ1-5 | TRBV15 | ATSRGGQGRIQPQH
TRBD1 | TRBJ1-1 | TRBV6-5 | ATFRDRATEAF
TRBD1 | TRBJ1-3 | TRBV7-8 | ASTNPSQGNGSGNTIY
NA | TRBJ1-5 | TRBV6-5 | ASSPGLNNQPQH
TRBD2 | NA | TRBV27 | ASSPYRGGGNSYEQY
NA | TRBJ2-3 | TRBV5-6 | ASSLRGTGTQY
NA | TRBJ2-1 | TRBV28 | ASSAQGFSYNEQF
NA | TRBJ2-7 | TRBV28 | ASSLRPDYEQY
TRBD2 | TRBJ2-5 | TRBV30 | AWTRPGTTFGGRGRETQY
NA | TRBJ2-1 | TRBV7-8 | ASSLVFPGVTNEQF
NA | TRBJ2-3 | TRBV19 | ASSPGPSTDTQY
TRBD1 | TRBJ2-7 | TRBV2 | ASSEMGQAVYEQY
TRBD2 | TRBJ2-3 | TRBV9 | ASSTRGEVPY
TRBD1 | TRBJ2-7 | TRBV7-2 | ASSFYRDSSYEQY
TRBD2 | TRBJ2-5 | TRBV10-3 | AIKGWREGETQY
NA | TRBJ2-6 | TRBV4-1 | ASSQTDTALLSGANVLT
TRBD2 | TRBJ2-1 | TRBV7-2 | ASSLTSGRFNEQF
TRBD2 | TRBJ2-6 | TRBV28 | ASSPSLAGDSGANVLT
TRBD2 | TRBJ2-2 | TRBV6-6 | ASSYRTRMNTGELF
NA | TRBJ2-2 | TRBV30 | AWSVGERITGELF